The 2 T cell receptor beta chains below come from one sample, sequenced in a study of blood T cell repertoires in COVID-19. The method was immunoSEQ multiplex PCR; TCRdb's version includes in-frame clones alone and lacks a portion of them. The sample records just under 50,000 clones, roughly 90% being singletons. Sequenced material: peripheral blood. The receptor source for this set is a human donor in a cohort sampled during active COVID-19.

J is TRBJ2-5 and V is TRBV5-1; 7 nucleotides agree with TRBD2. The CDR3 length is 14 residues. Germline lookup yields CDR1 SGHRS and CDR2 YFSETQ. V was clipped by 1 base and J by 4 bases; unmatched bases: 4. CDR3 residues: CASSLLGGLETQYF. The CDR3 bases are TGCGCCAGCAGCTTGTTGGGAGGGCTAGAGACCCAGTACTTC.

V gene TRBV6-5 combines with J gene TRBJ2-7; D remains unclear. Germline V gene sequence: CDR1 MNHEY, CDR2 SVGAGI. The CDR3 runs to 14 residues. V dropped 8 bases and J dropped 3 bases, with 17 bases sitting between them. The CDR3 DNA is TGTGCCAGCTCTCACCCCGGGTCCTTCTACGAGCAGTACTTC. This gives the protein CASSHPGSFYEQYF.